The sequence of this T cell receptor (beta chain) was determined in a study of Ad26.COV2.S vaccination and SARS-CoV-2 variants. Study context: By the intramuscular route, Ad26.COV2.S was given once, or twice 56 days apart.

Using immunoSEQ multiplex PCR, the repertoire was profiled, and TCRdb retains in-frame clones only, with some absent. This table holds some 240,000 clones, approximately 90% found once. Stated treatment: around 19 received Ad26.COV2.S at low or high dose, single or two shots; several received placebo; per-sample allocation not given. Samples analyzed were those drawn on day 63 after the first vaccine or placebo injection. An 18-55-year-old adult in Boston served as donor. The CDR3 is 14 amino acids. V was shortened by 0 bases and J by 0 bases, with 4 bases between the two germline ends. Per germline, CDR1 SGDLS and CDR2 YYNGEE. In this sample, this clone turned up once.

This chain uses TRBV9 with TRBJ2-1; the D is unclear. This specimen was peripheral blood, taken in a trial of Ad26.COV2.S vaccine versus placebo. The sequence was obtained from a person between 18 and 59 years old who received the Ad26.COV2.S COVID-19 vaccine or a placebo. DNA of the CDR3: TGTGCCAGCAGCGTAGCGGTCTCCTACAATGAGCAGTTCTTC. It yields the protein CASSVAVSYNEQFF.